Below, 11 T cell receptor beta chains from the same sample are listed, as sequenced in a study of T cell changes during pregnancy in multiple sclerosis. The repertoire was sequenced with immunoSEQ multiplex PCR; TCRdb's copy has only in-frame clones and lacks some. Of 65,000 or so clones listed, 90% were seen once; the top ten hold more than 2%. The source material was peripheral blood, sampled in the second trimester of pregnancy. The origin of the receptors is a female donor in good health, enrolled as a control in a pregnancy study.

The rearrangement joins TRBV6-1 to TRBJ2-7; possibly TRBD2 for D (6 bases). This CDR3 has 15 residues. Trimming shortened V by 11 bases and J by 0 bases, and 20 bases separated the two germline ends. Looked up from germline, CDR1 is MNHNS and CDR2 is SASEGT. The CDR3 loop is CASPPGGIASYEQYF. In DNA form, the CDR3 reads TGTGCCTCCCCTCCCGGGGGAATCGCCTCCTACGAGCAGTACTTC.

The CDR3 here is CACRGSRQQYF. CDR3 bases: TGTGCCTGCCGGGGGTCCCGACAGCAGTACTTC. The chain recombines TRBV30 with TRBJ2-7, with TRBD2 as a possible D gene (6 bases). V was trimmed by 6 bases and J by 8 bases, leaving 14 bases between them. Germline CDR1 and CDR2: GTSNPN and SVGIG (reference sequence). The CDR3 length is 11 residues.

Points on this clone: Distinct nucleotide sequences in the sample also encode this CDR3. The V gene is TRBV5-4, the J gene TRBJ2-7, with TRBD2 as a possible D gene (5 bases). This CDR3 is 14 amino acids long. The V end lost 0 bases, the J end lost 4 bases, and 11 bases lay between the germline ends. CDR1 is SGHNT and CDR2 is YYREEE in the germline V gene (reference sequence). For the CDR3, the DNA is TGTGCCAGCAGCTTGGGAGGCGGGTCATACGAGCAGTACTTC. Its protein is CASSLGGGSYEQYF.

The genes are TRBV19 and TRBJ2-1, with a tentative D call TRBD1 (6 bases). Trimming removed 6 bases from V and 0 bases from J, with 12 bases in between. CDR1 and CDR2 from the germline V gene are LNHDA and SQIVND (reference sequence). The CDR3 spans 15 residues. The CDR3, as DNA: TGTGCCAGTAGGGTAGACAGGAGCTCCTACAATGAGCAGTTCTTC. Its translation: CASRVDRSSYNEQFF.

V usage is TRBV2 and J usage is TRBJ2-5; D uncertain. CDR1 SNHLY and CDR2 FYNNEI come from the germline V gene. The CDR3 consists of 12 residues. The V end was cut by 6 bases, the J end by 2 bases, with 7 bases between. Here the CDR3 reads CASRRMQETQYF. In nucleotides, the CDR3 is TGTGCCAGCAGGAGGATGCAAGAGACCCAGTACTTC.

This clone has just a few counts. The chain combines TRBV6-1 with TRBJ2-1; TRBD2 agrees at 13 bases. The trim removed 7 bases at V and 6 bases at J, leaving 6 bases unmatched. CDR3 length: 15 residues. Germline values: CDR1 MNHNS, CDR2 SASEGT. The CDR3 sequence: CASTPRTSGGNEQFF. The CDR3, as DNA: TGTGCCAGCACACCGCGGACTAGCGGGGGCAATGAGCAGTTCTTC.

The chain carries TRBV5-4 and TRBJ2-3; TRBD2 is a possible D gene (6 bases). Between the trimmed V and J ends, which lost 2 bases and 6 bases, there was a span of 10 bases. From germline, CDR1 is SGHNT and CDR2 YYREEE (reference sequence). This CDR3 has 13 amino acids. CDR3 in DNA: TGTGCCAGCAGCTTTCTAGCGACGGATACGCAGTATTTT. Its translation: CASSFLATDTQYF. Combining the CDR3 with reference TRBV5-4 and TRBJ2-3 gives the whole variable domain ETGVTQSPTHLIKTRGQQVTLRCSSQSGHNTVSWYQQALGQGPQFIFQYYREEENGRGNFPPRFSGLQFPNYSSELNVNALELDDSALYLCASSFLATDTQYFGPGTRLTVL.

The chain uses TRBV7-9 and TRBJ1-4; D unclear. Germline V lookup: CDR1 SEHNR, CDR2 FQNEAQ (reference sequence). V shed 1 base and J shed 0 bases, with 6 bases lying between them. This CDR3 is 15 amino acids long. The DNA of the CDR3 is TGTGCCAGCAGCTTAGGAGTGGCAACTAATGAAAAACTGTTTTTT. Translating gives CASSLGVATNEKLFF. Variable domain in full (rest from reference TRBV7-9 and TRBJ1-4): DTGVSQNPRHKITKRGQNVTFRCDPISEHNRLYWYRQTLGQGPEFLTYFQNEAQLEKSRLLSDRFSAERPKGSFSTLEIQRTEQGDSAMYLCASSLGVATNEKLFFGSGTQLSVL.

The rearrangement uses TRBV19 and TRBJ2-5, with 11 bases identical to TRBD2. Germline V gene data show CDR1 as LNHDA and CDR2 as SQIVND (reference sequence). The trim removed 2 bases at V and 1 base at J, leaving 9 bases unmatched. This CDR3 region has 18 residues. CDR3 nucleotide sequence: TGTGCCAGTAGTATATGGGGTAGCGGGGGGGCCGTCCAAGAGACCCAGTACTTC. Translation gives CASSIWGSGGAVQETQYF.

This clone was detected only once. This rearrangement joins TRBV27 to TRBJ1-6; D unclear. The V gene lost 7 bases and the J gene lost 8 bases, with 15 bases spanning the gap. The germline gives CDR1 MNHEY, CDR2 SMNVEV (reference sequence). This CDR3 has 14 residues. CDR3 amino acids: CASTPGFADSPLHF. In DNA form, the CDR3 reads TGTGCCAGCACCCCGGGGTTTGCGGATTCACCCCTCCACTTT.

This chain joins TRBV20-1 and TRBJ1-1, with no clear D. The germline gives CDR1 DFQATT, CDR2 SNEGSKA (reference sequence). The CDR3 length is 10 residues. Deletions cut 6 bases from V and 2 bases from J, with 4 bases between. CDR3 sequence reads: CSALNTEAFF. The CDR3, as DNA: TGCAGTGCCCTCAACACTGAAGCTTTCTTT.